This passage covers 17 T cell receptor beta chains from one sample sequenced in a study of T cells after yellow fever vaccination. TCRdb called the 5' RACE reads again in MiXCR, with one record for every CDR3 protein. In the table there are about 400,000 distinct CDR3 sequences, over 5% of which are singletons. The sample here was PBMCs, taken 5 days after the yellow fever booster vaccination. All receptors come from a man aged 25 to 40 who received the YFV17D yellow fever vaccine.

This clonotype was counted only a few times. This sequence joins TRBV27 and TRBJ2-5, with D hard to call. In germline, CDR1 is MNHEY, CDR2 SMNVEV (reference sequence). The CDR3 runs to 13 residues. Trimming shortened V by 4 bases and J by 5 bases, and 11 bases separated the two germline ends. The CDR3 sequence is CASSSLPRETQYF. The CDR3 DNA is TGTGCCAGCAGTTCACTACCTAGGGAGACCCAGTACTTC.

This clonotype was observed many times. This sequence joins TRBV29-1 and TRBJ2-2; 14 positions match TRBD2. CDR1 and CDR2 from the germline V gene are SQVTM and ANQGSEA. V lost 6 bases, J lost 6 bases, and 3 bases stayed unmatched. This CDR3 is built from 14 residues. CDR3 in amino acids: CSVEGLAGAGELFF. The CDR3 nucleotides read TGCAGCGTCGAGGGACTAGCGGGAGCCGGGGAGCTGTTTTTT.

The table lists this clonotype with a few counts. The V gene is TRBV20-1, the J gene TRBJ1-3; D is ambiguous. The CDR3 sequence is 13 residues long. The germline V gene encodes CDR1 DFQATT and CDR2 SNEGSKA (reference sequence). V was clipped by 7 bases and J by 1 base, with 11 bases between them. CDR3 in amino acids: CSGISGSGNTIYF. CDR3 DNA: TGCAGTGGGATCTCTGGGTCTGGAAACACCATATATTTT.

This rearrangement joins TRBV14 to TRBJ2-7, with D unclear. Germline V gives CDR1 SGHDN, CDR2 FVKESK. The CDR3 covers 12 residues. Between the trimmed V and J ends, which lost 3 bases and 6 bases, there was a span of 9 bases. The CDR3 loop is CASSQSVGEQYF. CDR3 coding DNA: TGTGCCAGCAGCCAGTCCGTAGGCGAGCAGTACTTC. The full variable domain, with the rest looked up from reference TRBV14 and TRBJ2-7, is EAGVTQFPSHSVIEKGQTVTLRCDPISGHDNLYWYRRVMGKEIKFLLHFVKESKQDESGMPNNRFLAERTGGTYSTLKVQPAELEDSGVYFCASSQSVGEQYFGPGTRLTVT.

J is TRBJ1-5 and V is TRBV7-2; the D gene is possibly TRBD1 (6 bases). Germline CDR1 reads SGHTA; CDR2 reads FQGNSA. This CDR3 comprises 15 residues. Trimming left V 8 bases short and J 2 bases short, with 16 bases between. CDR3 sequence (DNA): TGTGCCAGCCAGCGGACAGTGGCGGGCAATCAGCCCCAGCATTTT. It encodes CASQRTVAGNQPQHF. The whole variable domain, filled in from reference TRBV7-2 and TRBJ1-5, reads GAGVSQSPSNKVTEKGKDVELRCDPISGHTALYWYRQSLGQGLEFLIYFQGNSAPDKSGLPSDRFSAERTGGSVSTLTIQRTQQEDSAVYLCASQRTVAGNQPQHFGDGTRLSIL.

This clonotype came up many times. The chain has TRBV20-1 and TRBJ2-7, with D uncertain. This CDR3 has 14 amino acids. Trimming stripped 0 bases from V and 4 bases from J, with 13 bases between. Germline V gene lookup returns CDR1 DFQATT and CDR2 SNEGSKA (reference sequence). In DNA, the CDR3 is TGCAGTGCTAGAGATCCCGGTTTTGTATACGAGCAGTACTTC. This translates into CSARDPGFVYEQYF.

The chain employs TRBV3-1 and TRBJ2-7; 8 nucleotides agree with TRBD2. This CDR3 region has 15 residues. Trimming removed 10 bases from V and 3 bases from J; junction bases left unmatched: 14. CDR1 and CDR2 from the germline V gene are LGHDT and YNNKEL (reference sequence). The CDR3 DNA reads TGTGCCACCTGCCTTACTAGCGGATTTGTCTACGAGCAGTACTTC. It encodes CATCLTSGFVYEQYF.

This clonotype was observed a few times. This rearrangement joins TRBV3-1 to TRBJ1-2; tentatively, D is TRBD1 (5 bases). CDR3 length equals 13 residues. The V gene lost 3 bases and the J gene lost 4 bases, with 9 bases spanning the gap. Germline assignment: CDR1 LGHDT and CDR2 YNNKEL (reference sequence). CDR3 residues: CASSHRDGYGYTF. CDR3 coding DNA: TGTGCCAGCAGCCACCGGGACGGCTATGGCTACACCTTC.

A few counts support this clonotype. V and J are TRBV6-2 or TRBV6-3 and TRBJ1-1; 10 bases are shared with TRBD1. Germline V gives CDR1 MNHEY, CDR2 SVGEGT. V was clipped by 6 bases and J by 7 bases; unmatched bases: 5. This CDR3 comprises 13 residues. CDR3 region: CASRSRDRGEAFF. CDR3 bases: TGTGCCAGCAGGTCACGGGACAGGGGTGAAGCTTTCTTT.

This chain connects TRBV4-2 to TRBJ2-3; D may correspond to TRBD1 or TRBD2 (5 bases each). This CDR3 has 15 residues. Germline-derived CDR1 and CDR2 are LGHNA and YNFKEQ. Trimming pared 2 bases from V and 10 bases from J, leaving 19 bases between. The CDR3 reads CASSQYSGTRSPQYF. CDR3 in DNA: TGTGCCAGCAGCCAATACAGTGGGACGAGGAGCCCGCAGTATTTT.

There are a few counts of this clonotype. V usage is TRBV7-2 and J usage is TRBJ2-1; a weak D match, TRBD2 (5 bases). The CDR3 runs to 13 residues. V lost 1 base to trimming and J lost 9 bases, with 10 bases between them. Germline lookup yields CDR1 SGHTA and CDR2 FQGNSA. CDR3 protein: CASSLGPAAEQFF. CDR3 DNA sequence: TGTGCCAGCAGCTTAGGCCCAGCGGCTGAGCAGTTCTTC.

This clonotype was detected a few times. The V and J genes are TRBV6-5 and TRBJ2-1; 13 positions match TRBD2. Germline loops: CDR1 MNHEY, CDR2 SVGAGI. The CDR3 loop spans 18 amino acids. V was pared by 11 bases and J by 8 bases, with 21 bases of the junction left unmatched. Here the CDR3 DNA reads TGTGCCGCATCGCTGGCGGGACTAGCGGGAAAAAGTTTATATGAGCAGTTCTTC. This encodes CAASLAGLAGKSLYEQFF.

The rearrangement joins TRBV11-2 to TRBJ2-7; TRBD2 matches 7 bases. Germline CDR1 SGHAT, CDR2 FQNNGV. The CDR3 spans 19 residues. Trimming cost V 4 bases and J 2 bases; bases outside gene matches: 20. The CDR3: CASSSSGGSGTRLPYEQYF. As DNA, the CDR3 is TGTGCCAGCAGCTCCTCCGGGGGGTCCGGGACTCGTCTCCCCTACGAGCAGTACTTC.

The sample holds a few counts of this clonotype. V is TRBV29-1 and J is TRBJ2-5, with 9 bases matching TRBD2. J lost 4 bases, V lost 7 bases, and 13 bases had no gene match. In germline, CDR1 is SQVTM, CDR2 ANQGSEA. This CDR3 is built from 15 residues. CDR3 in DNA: TGCAGCGCTAGGAGGGTAGCGGGAGTAGTAGAGACCCAGTACTTC. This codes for CSARRVAGVVETQYF.

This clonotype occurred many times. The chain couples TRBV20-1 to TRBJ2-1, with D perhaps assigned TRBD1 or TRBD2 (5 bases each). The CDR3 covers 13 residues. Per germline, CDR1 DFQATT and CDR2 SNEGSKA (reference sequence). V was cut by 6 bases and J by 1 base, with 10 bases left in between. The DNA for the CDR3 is TGCAGTGCGACGGGACCATCCTACAATGAGCAGTTCTTC. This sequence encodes CSATGPSYNEQFF.

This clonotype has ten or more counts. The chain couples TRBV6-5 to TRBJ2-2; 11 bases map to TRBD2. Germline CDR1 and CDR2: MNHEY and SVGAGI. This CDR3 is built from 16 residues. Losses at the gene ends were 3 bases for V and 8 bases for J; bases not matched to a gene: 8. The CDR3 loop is CASSYTSGSARGELFF. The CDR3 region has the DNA TGTGCCAGCAGTTATACTAGCGGGAGCGCCAGGGGGGAGCTGTTTTTT.

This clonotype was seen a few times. The CDR3 bases are TGTGCCACCAGCAGTGGGCTTCGGGAGCTAAATCAGCCCCAGCATTTT. Protein: CATSSGLRELNQPQHF. V usage is TRBV15 and J usage is TRBJ1-5; D gene uncertain. The CDR3 covers 16 residues. Germline lookup yields CDR1 LNHNV and CDR2 YYDKDF (reference sequence). The germline V and J ends were trimmed by 3 bases and 4 bases, with 16 bases remaining between them.